The text below deals with one T cell receptor (beta chain). Measured with immunoSEQ multiplex PCR; TCRdb has only the in-frame clones, and not every one. The sample has over 150,000 clones; under 95% are singletons. The sample belongs to a study of control samples from healthy donors and cancer patients. CDR3 length: 14 amino acids. Germline CDR1 is KGHSH and CDR2 is LQKENI. J lost 2 bases, V lost 6 bases, and 6 bases had no gene match. The TCR was taken from a woman younger than 30 in good health. The chain employs TRBV18 and TRBJ1-1; the match to TRBD1 covers 7 bases. Sequenced input: blood. The CDR3 nucleotides are TGTGCCAGCTCTAAGACAGGGAGTAACACTGAAGCTTTCTTT. The encoded protein is CASSKTGSNTEAFF.